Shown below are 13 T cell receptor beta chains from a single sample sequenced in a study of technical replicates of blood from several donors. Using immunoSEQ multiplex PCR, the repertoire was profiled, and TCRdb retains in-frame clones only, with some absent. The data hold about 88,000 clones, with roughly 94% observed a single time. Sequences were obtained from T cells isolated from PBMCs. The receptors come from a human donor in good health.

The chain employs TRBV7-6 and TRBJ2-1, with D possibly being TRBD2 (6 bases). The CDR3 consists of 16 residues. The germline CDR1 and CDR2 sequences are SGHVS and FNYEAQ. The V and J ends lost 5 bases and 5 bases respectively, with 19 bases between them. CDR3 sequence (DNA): TGTGCCAGCAGCGGGGTGGTCGGGAGAATCCACAATGAGCAGTTCTTC. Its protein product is CASSGVVGRIHNEQFF.

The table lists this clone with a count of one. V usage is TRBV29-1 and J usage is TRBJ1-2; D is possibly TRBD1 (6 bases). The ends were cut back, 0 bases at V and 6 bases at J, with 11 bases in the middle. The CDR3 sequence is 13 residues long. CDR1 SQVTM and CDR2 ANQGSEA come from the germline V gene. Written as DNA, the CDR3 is TGCAGCGTTGAAGAACGGGGGGCGCATGGCTACACCTTC. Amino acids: CSVEERGAHGYTF.

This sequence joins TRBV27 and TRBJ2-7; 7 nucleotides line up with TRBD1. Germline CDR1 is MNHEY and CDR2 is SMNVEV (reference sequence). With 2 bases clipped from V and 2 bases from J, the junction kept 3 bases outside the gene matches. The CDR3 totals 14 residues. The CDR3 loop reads CASSLQGVTYEQYF. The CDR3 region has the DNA TGTGCCAGCAGTTTACAGGGGGTCACCTACGAGCAGTACTTC.

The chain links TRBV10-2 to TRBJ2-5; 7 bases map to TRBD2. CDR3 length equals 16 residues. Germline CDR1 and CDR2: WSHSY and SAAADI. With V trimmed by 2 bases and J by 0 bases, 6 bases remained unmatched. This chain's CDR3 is CASSEMSGANQETQYF. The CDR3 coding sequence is TGCGCCAGCAGTGAGATGAGCGGGGCTAACCAAGAGACCCAGTACTTC.

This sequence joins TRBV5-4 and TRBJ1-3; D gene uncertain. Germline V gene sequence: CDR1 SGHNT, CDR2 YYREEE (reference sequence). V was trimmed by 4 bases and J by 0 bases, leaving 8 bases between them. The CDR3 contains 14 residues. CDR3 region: CASSPGYSGNTIYF. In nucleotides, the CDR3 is TGTGCCAGCAGCCCAGGATACTCTGGAAACACCATATATTTT.

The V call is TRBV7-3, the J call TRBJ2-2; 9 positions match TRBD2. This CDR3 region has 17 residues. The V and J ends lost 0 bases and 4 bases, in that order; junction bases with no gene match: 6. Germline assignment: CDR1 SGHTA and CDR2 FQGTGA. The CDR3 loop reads CASSLTIAGVFTGELFF. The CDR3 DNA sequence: TGTGCCAGCAGCTTAACGATAGCGGGGGTATTCACCGGGGAGCTGTTTTTT.

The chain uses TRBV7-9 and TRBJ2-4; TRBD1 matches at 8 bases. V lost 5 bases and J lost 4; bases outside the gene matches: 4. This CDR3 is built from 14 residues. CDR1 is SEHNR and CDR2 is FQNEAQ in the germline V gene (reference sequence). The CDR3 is CASSNRTGKNIQYF. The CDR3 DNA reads TGTGCCAGCAGCAACCGGACAGGGAAAAACATTCAGTACTTC.

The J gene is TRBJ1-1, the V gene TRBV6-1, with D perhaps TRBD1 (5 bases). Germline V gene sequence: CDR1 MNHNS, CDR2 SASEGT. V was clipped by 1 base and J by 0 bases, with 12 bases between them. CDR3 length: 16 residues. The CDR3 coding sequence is TGTGCCAGCAGTGAAGAAGCAGGGTTCGTGAACACTGAAGCTTTCTTT. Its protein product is CASSEEAGFVNTEAFF.

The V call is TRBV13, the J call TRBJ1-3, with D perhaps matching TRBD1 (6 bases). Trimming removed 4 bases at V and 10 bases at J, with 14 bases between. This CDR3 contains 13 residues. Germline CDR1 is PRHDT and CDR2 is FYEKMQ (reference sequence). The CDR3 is CASSYNRVTTIYF. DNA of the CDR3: TGTGCCAGCAGCTATAACAGGGTGACGACCATATATTTT.

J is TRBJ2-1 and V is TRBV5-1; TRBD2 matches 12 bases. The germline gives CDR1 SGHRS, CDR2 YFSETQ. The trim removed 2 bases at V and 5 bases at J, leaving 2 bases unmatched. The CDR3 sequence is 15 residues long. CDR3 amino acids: CASSLRTSGNNEQFF. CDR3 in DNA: TGCGCCAGCAGCTTAAGGACTAGCGGGAACAATGAGCAGTTCTTC.

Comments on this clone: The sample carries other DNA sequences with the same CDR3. This CDR3 reads CASSQESGSSYEQYF. The CDR3 region has the DNA TGTGCCAGCAGCCAGGAATCCGGGAGCTCCTACGAGCAGTACTTC. The V gene is TRBV4-2, the J gene TRBJ2-7, with D maybe TRBD2 (6 bases). V lost 3 bases to trimming and J lost 0 bases, with 12 bases between them. The CDR3 is made up of 15 amino acids. The germline V gene has CDR1 LGHNA and CDR2 YNFKEQ.

The CDR3 loop reads CASSIESDTEAFF. For the CDR3, the DNA is TGTGCCAGTAGTATAGAGTCGGACACTGAAGCTTTCTTT. The V and J genes are TRBV19 and TRBJ1-1; unclear D gene. CDR3 size: 13 residues. V lost 0 bases and J 3 bases, leaving 5 bases between the germline ends. Germline V gene data show CDR1 as LNHDA and CDR2 as SQIVND (reference sequence).

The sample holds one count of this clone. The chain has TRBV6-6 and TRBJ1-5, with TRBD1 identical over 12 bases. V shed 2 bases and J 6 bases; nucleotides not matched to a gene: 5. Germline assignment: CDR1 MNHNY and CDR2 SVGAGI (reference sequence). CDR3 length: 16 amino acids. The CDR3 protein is CASSYPGQGAGQPQHF. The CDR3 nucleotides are TGTGCCAGCAGTTACCCGGGACAGGGGGCTGGTCAGCCCCAGCATTTT.